Listed below are T cell receptor beta chains from one sample, sequenced in a study of T cell changes during pregnancy in multiple sclerosis. Assay used: immunoSEQ multiplex PCR; TCRdb lists only in-frame clones, some missing. The repertoire includes around 99,000 clones, just under 95% of them detected once, and 0.78% sits in the top ten. Sequencing used peripheral blood, obtained in the third trimester of pregnancy. Receptors were obtained from a female donor in good health, enrolled as a control in a pregnancy study. The CDR3 runs from the conserved cysteine through the conserved F or W. A D gene is named only where the DNA matches it firmly. Size is stated for part of the rows, as once, few or many counts, or as a class when the clone is expanded.

clone_size: -
v_call: TRBV4-1
j_call: TRBJ1-5
d_call: TRBD1
cdr3_aa: CASSPGTGGFLNQPQHF
cdr3_nt: TGCGCCAGCAGCCCGGGGACAGGGGGTTTCTTGAATCAGCCCCAGCATTTT

clone_size: -
v_call: TRBV6-4
j_call: TRBJ2-1
d_call: -
cdr3_aa: CASSVEGGLSYNEQFF
cdr3_nt: TGTGCCAGCAGTGTGGAGGGAGGCCTCTCCTACAATGAGCAGTTCTTC

clone_size: -
v_call: TRBV10-1
j_call: TRBJ2-1
d_call: -
cdr3_aa: CASSPLAVRSYNEQFF
cdr3_nt: TGCGCCAGCAGTCCCTTAGCGGTGCGCTCCTACAATGAGCAGTTCTTC

clone_size: -
v_call: TRBV30
j_call: TRBJ1-1
d_call: -
cdr3_aa: CAWSVGVTEAFF
cdr3_nt: TGTGCCTGGAGTGTAGGGGTCACTGAAGCTTTCTTT

clone_size: -
v_call: TRBV5-6
j_call: TRBJ1-4
d_call: TRBD1
cdr3_aa: CASSLYDRGLEKLFF
cdr3_nt: TGTGCCAGCAGCTTGTACGACAGGGGGCTAGAAAAACTGTTTTTT

clone_size: -
v_call: TRBV6-5
j_call: TRBJ1-1
d_call: -
cdr3_aa: CASRISIRGTEAFF
cdr3_nt: TGTGCCAGCAGGATTTCGATCCGGGGCACTGAAGCTTTCTTT

clone_size: -
v_call: TRBV29-1
j_call: TRBJ2-1
d_call: -
cdr3_aa: CSGLYNEQFF
cdr3_nt: TGCAGCGGCCTATATAATGAGCAGTTCTTC

clone_size: -
v_call: TRBV4-3
j_call: TRBJ1-2
d_call: -
cdr3_aa: CASSQEWLNYGYTF
cdr3_nt: TGCGCCAGCAGCCAAGAATGGCTTAACTATGGCTACACCTTC

clone_size: -
v_call: TRBV6-5
j_call: TRBJ2-5
d_call: TRBD1
cdr3_aa: CAIKGAGETQYF
cdr3_nt: TGTGCCATAAAGGGGGCCGGGGAGACCCAGTACTTC

clone_size: -
v_call: TRBV19
j_call: TRBJ1-3
d_call: -
cdr3_aa: CASSPGTFGGDIGF
cdr3_nt: TGTGCCAGTAGTCCGGGAACATTCGGCGGAGATATAGGGTTT

clone_size: -
v_call: TRBV4-2
j_call: TRBJ1-1
d_call: -
cdr3_aa: CASSQVDSAEAFF
cdr3_nt: TGTGCCAGCAGCCAAGTTGATAGCGCTGAAGCTTTCTTT

clone_size: -
v_call: TRBV5-1
j_call: TRBJ1-1
d_call: TRBD1
cdr3_aa: CASSLGDRTEAFF
cdr3_nt: TGCGCCAGCAGCTTGGGGGACAGGACTGAAGCTTTCTTT

clone_size: -
v_call: TRBV6-6
j_call: TRBJ2-1
d_call: -
cdr3_aa: CASSFVYNEQFF
cdr3_nt: TGTGCCAGCAGTTTCGTTTACAATGAGCAGTTCTTC

clone_size: -
v_call: TRBV15
j_call: TRBJ1-2
d_call: TRBD1
cdr3_aa: CATSRTGQGGYGYTF
cdr3_nt: TGTGCCACCAGCCGCACGGGACAGGGGGGCTATGGCTACACCTTC

clone_size: -
v_call: TRBV5-5
j_call: TRBJ2-5
d_call: TRBD1
cdr3_aa: CASSLAQGGTKTQYF
cdr3_nt: TGTGCCAGCAGCTTGGCCCAAGGGGGCACAAAGACCCAGTACTTC

clone_size: -
v_call: TRBV11-2
j_call: TRBJ2-7
d_call: -
cdr3_aa: CASSLVIGGAGSGEQYF
cdr3_nt: TGTGCCAGCAGCTTAGTCATCGGGGGTGCGGGGTCAGGCGAGCAGTACTTC

clone_size: -
v_call: TRBV6-4
j_call: TRBJ1-2
d_call: -
cdr3_aa: CASSDSNGYGYTF
cdr3_nt: TGTGCCAGCAGTGACTCGAACGGGTATGGCTACACCTTC

clone_size: -
v_call: TRBV5-5
j_call: TRBJ2-2
d_call: -
cdr3_aa: CASSAGDTGELFF
cdr3_nt: TGTGCCAGCTCAGCAGGGGACACCGGGGAGCTGTTTTTT

clone_size: -
v_call: TRBV5-1
j_call: TRBJ2-3
d_call: TRBD2
cdr3_aa: CASSLGSTSGSTDTQYF
cdr3_nt: TGCGCCAGCAGCTTGGGTTCGACTAGCGGAAGCACAGATACGCAGTATTTT

clone_size: -
v_call: TRBV6-6
j_call: TRBJ1-5
d_call: TRBD1
cdr3_aa: CASRLQGVNQPQHF
cdr3_nt: TGTGCCAGCAGATTACAGGGGGTGAATCAGCCCCAGCATTTT

clone_size: -
v_call: TRBV7-2
j_call: TRBJ1-4
d_call: -
cdr3_aa: CASSVDRSLNEKLFF
cdr3_nt: TGTGCCAGCAGCGTAGACAGGTCTTTGAATGAAAAACTGTTTTTT

clone_size: once
v_call: TRBV25-1
j_call: TRBJ1-4
d_call: TRBD1
cdr3_aa: CASSTGGLGRTNEKLFF
cdr3_nt: TGTGCCAGCTCCACAGGGGGCTTAGGAAGAACTAATGAAAAACTGTTTTTT

clone_size: -
v_call: TRBV5-1
j_call: TRBJ1-1
d_call: TRBD1
cdr3_aa: CASSQAQGARNTEAFF
cdr3_nt: TGCGCCAGCAGTCAAGCGCAGGGGGCGAGGAACACTGAAGCTTTCTTT

clone_size: -
v_call: TRBV30
j_call: TRBJ1-2
d_call: -
cdr3_aa: CAWSQSNYGYTF
cdr3_nt: TGTGCCTGGAGTCAGTCTAACTATGGCTACACCTTC

clone_size: -
v_call: TRBV7-3
j_call: TRBJ1-1
d_call: -
cdr3_aa: CASSLSGRGNTEAFF
cdr3_nt: TGTGCCAGCAGCTTAAGTGGCAGGGGGAACACTGAAGCTTTCTTT

clone_size: once
v_call: TRBV5-1
j_call: TRBJ2-1
d_call: TRBD1
cdr3_aa: CASSRGQRVEQFF
cdr3_nt: TGCGCCAGCAGCAGGGGACAGAGGGTTGAGCAGTTCTTC

clone_size: -
v_call: TRBV4-2
j_call: TRBJ1-1
d_call: -
cdr3_aa: CASSQDPGRTNTEAFF
cdr3_nt: TGTGCCAGCAGCCAAGATCCAGGTAGGACTAACACTGAAGCTTTCTTT

clone_size: -
v_call: TRBV19
j_call: TRBJ1-2
d_call: TRBD1
cdr3_aa: CASLPGQGNYGYTF
cdr3_nt: TGTGCCAGCCTTCCGGGACAGGGGAACTATGGCTACACCTTC

clone_size: -
v_call: TRBV6-1
j_call: TRBJ1-1
d_call: -
cdr3_aa: CATGTGRNTEAFF
cdr3_nt: TGTGCCACCGGAACAGGGAGGAACACTGAAGCTTTCTTT

clone_size: -
v_call: TRBV5-1
j_call: TRBJ1-2
d_call: -
cdr3_aa: CASSGGTPDLSYGYTF
cdr3_nt: TGCGCCAGCAGCGGAGGGACCCCCGATCTGAGCTATGGCTACACCTTC

clone_size: -
v_call: TRBV6-1
j_call: TRBJ2-1
d_call: TRBD2
cdr3_aa: CASITSGGSYNEQFF
cdr3_nt: TGTGCCAGCATTACTAGCGGGGGTTCCTACAATGAGCAGTTCTTC

clone_size: -
v_call: TRBV7-9
j_call: TRBJ1-2
d_call: -
cdr3_aa: CASSSDYEGPTYGYTF
cdr3_nt: TGTGCCAGCAGCTCGGACTATGAAGGACCGACCTATGGCTACACCTTC

clone_size: once
v_call: TRBV7-9
j_call: TRBJ1-2
d_call: -
cdr3_aa: CASRAETAYGYTF
cdr3_nt: TGTGCCAGCAGGGCCGAGACAGCCTATGGCTACACCTTC

clone_size: -
v_call: TRBV9
j_call: TRBJ1-2
d_call: TRBD1
cdr3_aa: CASSPQGVQENNYGYTF
cdr3_nt: TGTGCCAGCAGCCCCCAGGGGGTCCAAGAGAATAACTATGGCTACACCTTC

clone_size: -
v_call: TRBV19
j_call: TRBJ2-1
d_call: TRBD2
cdr3_aa: CATSGGTSGVYEQFF
cdr3_nt: TGTGCCACCTCAGGGGGGACTAGCGGGGTCTATGAGCAGTTCTTC